This entry is about one TCR beta chain. This sample was included in a study of blood T cell repertoires in COVID-19. Study-level background: COVID-19 samples collected from the United States, Italy and Spain covered acute and convalescent phases. The analysed material was cDNA or gDNA that came from T cells, B-cell-depleted T cells, or PBMCs.

Authors' processing steps: Counts of nucleated cells, estimated from reference gene primer amplification, were obtained. Generated by immunoSEQ multiplex PCR, the TCRdb table keeps only in-frame clones and is missing some. V, J and clone size are taken as reported in that table, and D and trimming were inferred from the DNA itself. The table lists some 170,000 clones, 82% of them singletons, with 8% to 9.5% in the top ten. After removal of 6 bases from V and 1 base from J, the junction contained 8 bases not matched to a gene. This CDR3 comprises 15 residues. The germline gives CDR1 ENHRY, CDR2 SYGVKD.

The V and J genes are TRBV10-3 and TRBJ1-1; 7 nucleotides line up with TRBD1. Source material: peripheral blood. This TCR derives from a woman between 70 and 85 years old with acute or convalescent COVID-19. CDR3 amino acids: CAISQHRGSNTEAFF. CDR3 DNA sequence: TGTGCCATCAGCCAACACAGGGGTTCGAACACTGAAGCTTTCTTT.